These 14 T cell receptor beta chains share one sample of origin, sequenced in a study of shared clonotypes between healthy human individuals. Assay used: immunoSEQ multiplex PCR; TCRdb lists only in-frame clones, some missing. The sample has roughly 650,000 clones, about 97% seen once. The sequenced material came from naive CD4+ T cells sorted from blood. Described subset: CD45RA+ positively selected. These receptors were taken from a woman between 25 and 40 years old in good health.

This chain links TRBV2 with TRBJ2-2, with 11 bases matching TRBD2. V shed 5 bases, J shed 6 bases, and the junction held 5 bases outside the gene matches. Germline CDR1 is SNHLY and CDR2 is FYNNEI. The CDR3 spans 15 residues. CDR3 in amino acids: CASSKLAGEAGELFF. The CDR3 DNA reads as TGTGCCAGCAGTAAACTAGCGGGAGAAGCCGGGGAGCTGTTTTTT.

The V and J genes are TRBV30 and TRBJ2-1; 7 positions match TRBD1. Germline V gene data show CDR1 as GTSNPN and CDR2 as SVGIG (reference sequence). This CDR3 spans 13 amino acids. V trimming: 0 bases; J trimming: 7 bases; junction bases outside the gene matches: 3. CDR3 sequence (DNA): TGTGCCTGGAGTGTAACAGGGGTAAATGAGCAGTTCTTC. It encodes CAWSVTGVNEQFF.

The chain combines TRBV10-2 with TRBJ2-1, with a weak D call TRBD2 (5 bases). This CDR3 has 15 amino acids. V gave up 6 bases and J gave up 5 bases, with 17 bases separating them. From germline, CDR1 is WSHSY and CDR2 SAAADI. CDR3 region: CASSVFWGANNEQFF. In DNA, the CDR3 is TGCGCCAGCAGCGTGTTTTGGGGAGCGAACAATGAGCAGTTCTTC.

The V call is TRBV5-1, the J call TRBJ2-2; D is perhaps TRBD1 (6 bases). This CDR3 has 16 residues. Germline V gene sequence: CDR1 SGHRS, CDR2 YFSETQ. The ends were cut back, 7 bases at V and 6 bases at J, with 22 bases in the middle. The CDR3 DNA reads TGCGCCAGCGCCCTGTGGGACACCTCCCCACCCGGGGAGCTGTTTTTT. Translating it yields CASALWDTSPPGELFF.

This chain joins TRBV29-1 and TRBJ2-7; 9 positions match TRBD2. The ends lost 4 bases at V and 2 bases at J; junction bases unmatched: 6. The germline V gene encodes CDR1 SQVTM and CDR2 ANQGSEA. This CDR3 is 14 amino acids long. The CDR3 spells CSVARLAATYEQYF. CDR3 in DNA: TGCAGCGTTGCGAGACTAGCGGCCACCTACGAGCAGTACTTC.

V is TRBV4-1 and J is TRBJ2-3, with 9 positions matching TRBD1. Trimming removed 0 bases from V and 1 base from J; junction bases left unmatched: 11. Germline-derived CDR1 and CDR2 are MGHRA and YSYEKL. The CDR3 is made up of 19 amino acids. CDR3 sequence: CASSQEPGQGIIGTDTQYF. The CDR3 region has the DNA TGCGCCAGCAGCCAAGAACCGGGACAGGGTATTATTGGCACAGATACGCAGTATTTT.

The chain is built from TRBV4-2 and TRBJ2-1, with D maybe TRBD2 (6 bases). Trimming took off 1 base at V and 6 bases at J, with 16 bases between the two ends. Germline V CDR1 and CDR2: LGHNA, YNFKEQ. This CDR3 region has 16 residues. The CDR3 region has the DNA TGTGCCAGCAGCCAAGCCACTAGCCTCTTGAGCAATGAGCAGTTCTTC. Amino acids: CASSQATSLLSNEQFF.

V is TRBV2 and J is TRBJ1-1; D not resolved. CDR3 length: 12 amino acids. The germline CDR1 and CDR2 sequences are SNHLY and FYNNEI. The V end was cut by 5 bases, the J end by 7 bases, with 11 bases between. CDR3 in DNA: TGTGCCAGCAGTCTTGGACTGGGTGAAGCTTTCTTT. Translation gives CASSLGLGEAFF.

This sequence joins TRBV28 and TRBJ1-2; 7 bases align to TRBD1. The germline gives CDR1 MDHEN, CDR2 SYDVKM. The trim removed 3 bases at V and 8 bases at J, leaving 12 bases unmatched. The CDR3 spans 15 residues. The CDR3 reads CASSFTQGGIQGYTF. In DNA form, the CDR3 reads TGTGCCAGCAGTTTTACCCAGGGGGGGATACAAGGCTACACCTTC.

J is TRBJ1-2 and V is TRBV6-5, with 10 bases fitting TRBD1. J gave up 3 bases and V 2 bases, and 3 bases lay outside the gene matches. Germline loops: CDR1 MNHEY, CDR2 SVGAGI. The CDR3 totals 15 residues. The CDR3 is CASSYGTGVDYGYTF. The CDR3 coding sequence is TGTGCCAGCAGTTACGGGACAGGGGTGGACTATGGCTACACCTTC.

The chain's CDR3 is CASSEIWKVGYTF. The CDR3 bases are TGTGCCAGCAGTGAAATTTGGAAGGTGGGCTACACCTTC. This chain links TRBV6-1 with TRBJ1-2; D ambiguous. In germline, CDR1 is MNHNS, CDR2 SASEGT. The CDR3 runs 13 residues. The V end was cut by 2 bases, the J end by 8 bases, with 12 bases between.

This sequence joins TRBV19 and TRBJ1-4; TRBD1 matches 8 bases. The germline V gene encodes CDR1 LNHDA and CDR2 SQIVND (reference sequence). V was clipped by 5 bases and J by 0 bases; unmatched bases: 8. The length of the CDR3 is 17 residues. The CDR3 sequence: CASSFRTGISTNEKLFF. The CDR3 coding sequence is TGTGCCAGTAGTTTTCGGACAGGGATATCAACTAATGAAAAACTGTTTTTT.

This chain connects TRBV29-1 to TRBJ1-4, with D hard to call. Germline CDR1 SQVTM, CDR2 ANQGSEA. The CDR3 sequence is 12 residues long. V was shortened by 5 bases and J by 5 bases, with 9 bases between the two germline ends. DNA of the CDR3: TGCAGCGTTCATCGGGGAAATGAAAAACTGTTTTTT. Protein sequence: CSVHRGNEKLFF.

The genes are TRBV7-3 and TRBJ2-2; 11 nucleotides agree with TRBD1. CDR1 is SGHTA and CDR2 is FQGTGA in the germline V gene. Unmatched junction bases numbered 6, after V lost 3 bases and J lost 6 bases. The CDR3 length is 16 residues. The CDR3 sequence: CASSFRTGGAAGELFF. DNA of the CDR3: TGTGCCAGCAGCTTTCGGACAGGGGGCGCGGCCGGGGAGCTGTTTTTT.